These 10 T cell receptor beta chains came from one sample sequenced in a study of blood T cell repertoires in COVID-19. The protocol was immunoSEQ multiplex PCR, while the TCRdb copy is restricted to in-frame clones and leaves out a portion. The sample contains 250,000 to 300,000 clones, roughly 88% of which appear only once. The sequenced material came from peripheral blood. All receptors come from a woman aged 70-85 years with acute or convalescent COVID-19.

The chain carries TRBV20-1 and TRBJ2-1; D might be TRBD2 (5 bases). Deletions cut 3 bases from V and 1 base from J, with 13 bases between. From germline, CDR1 is DFQATT and CDR2 SNEGSKA (reference sequence). The CDR3 has 15 amino acids. CDR3: CSASSRLASYNEQFF. The CDR3 DNA is TGCAGTGCTAGTTCGCGGCTAGCTTCCTACAATGAGCAGTTCTTC.

The chain recombines TRBV5-1 with TRBJ1-6, with 8 bases lining up with TRBD1. V gave up 5 bases and J gave up 6 bases; unmatched junction bases: 7. The CDR3 is 15 amino acids. In germline, CDR1 is SGHRS, CDR2 YFSETQ. The CDR3 nucleotides are TGCGCCAGCAGTACGACAGGGGAAGGTAATTCACCCCTCCACTTT. It is translated as CASSTTGEGNSPLHF.

Only one count was recorded for this clone. CDR3 amino acids: CASPATSGGHLYNEQFF. CDR3 nucleotide sequence: TGTGCCAGCCCAGCGACTAGCGGGGGACACCTTTACAATGAGCAGTTCTTC. The chain has TRBV2 and TRBJ2-1, with TRBD2 matching 12 bases. Germline CDR1 reads SNHLY; CDR2 reads FYNNEI. With 8 bases clipped from V and 4 bases from J, the junction kept 12 bases outside the gene matches. CDR3 length: 17 amino acids.

This chain joins TRBV25-1 and TRBJ2-2; 9 bases line up with TRBD1. In germline, CDR1 is MGHDK, CDR2 SYGVNS. V dropped 4 bases and J dropped 6; count of bases not matched to a gene: 12. This CDR3 region has 17 residues. For the CDR3, the DNA is TGTGCCAGCAGTGCCCTACCAGGACAGGGGCGACCCGGGGAGCTGTTTTTT. Translation gives CASSALPGQGRPGELFF.

The rearrangement joins TRBV19 to TRBJ2-5, with D possibly matching TRBD2 (6 bases). The germline gives CDR1 LNHDA, CDR2 SQIVND (reference sequence). The CDR3 extends over 16 amino acids. V lost 6 bases to trimming and J lost 4 bases, with 21 bases between them. CDR3 DNA sequence: TGTGCCAGTAGAGGCGGTAGAGGGTTGGGGGGAGAGACCCAGTACTTC. Its protein product is CASRGGRGLGGETQYF. Full variable domain (outside the CDR3, taken from reference TRBV19 and TRBJ2-5): DGGITQSPKYLFRKEGQNVTLSCEQNLNHDAMYWYRQDPGQGLRLIYYSQIVNDFQKGDIAEGYSVSREKKESFPLTVTSAQKNPTAFYLCASRGGRGLGGETQYFGPGTRLLVL.

The V and J genes are TRBV18 and TRBJ2-6, with a weak D call TRBD1 (5 bases). V lost 2 bases and J 0 bases, leaving 11 bases between the germline ends. CDR3 length: 17 residues. Germline V gene lookup returns CDR1 KGHSH and CDR2 LQKENI. The CDR3 coding sequence is TGTGCCAGCTCACCATTTTCGACAGCCTCTGGGGCCAACGTCCTGACTTTC. It codes for CASSPFSTASGANVLTF.

The chain combines TRBV5-4 with TRBJ2-2; a possible D gene is TRBD1 (5 bases). The CDR3 sequence is 12 residues long. V lost 4 bases, J lost 6 bases, and 7 bases lay in between. CDR1 is SGHNT and CDR2 is YYREEE in the germline V gene (reference sequence). The CDR3 DNA follows: TGTGCCAGCAGCCCAGGGCCCGGGGAGCTGTTTTTT. Translated, it gives CASSPGPGELFF.

This sequence joins TRBV3-1 (or the pseudogene TRBV3-2) and TRBJ1-6, with 7 bases matching TRBD1. Germline CDR1 reads LGHDT; CDR2 reads YNNKEL (reference sequence). The CDR3 spans 15 residues. V shed 3 bases and J 7 bases; nucleotides not matched to a gene: 6. CDR3: CASSHTGTVNSPLHF. CDR3 in DNA: TGTGCCAGCAGCCACACCGGGACAGTAAATTCACCCCTCCACTTT.

V is TRBV3-1 (or the pseudogene TRBV3-2) and J is TRBJ1-2; the D is unclear. Per germline, CDR1 LGHDT and CDR2 YNNKEL (reference sequence). The CDR3 covers 13 residues. The ends were cut back, 0 bases at V and 7 bases at J, with 9 bases in the middle. For the CDR3, the DNA is TGTGCCAGCAGCCAAGAAGCCTCCGCTGGCTACACCTTC. Translating gives CASSQEASAGYTF.

The chain recombines TRBV5-1 with TRBJ2-1; TRBD2 matches at 10 bases. CDR3 length: 16 amino acids. Germline CDR1 is SGHRS and CDR2 is YFSETQ. Losses at the gene ends were 4 bases for V and 6 bases for J; bases not matched to a gene: 10. The CDR3 region has the DNA TGCGCCAGCAGCGCCGCCTCTAGCGGGGGAGCCAATGAGCAGTTCTTC. This encodes CASSAASSGGANEQFF.